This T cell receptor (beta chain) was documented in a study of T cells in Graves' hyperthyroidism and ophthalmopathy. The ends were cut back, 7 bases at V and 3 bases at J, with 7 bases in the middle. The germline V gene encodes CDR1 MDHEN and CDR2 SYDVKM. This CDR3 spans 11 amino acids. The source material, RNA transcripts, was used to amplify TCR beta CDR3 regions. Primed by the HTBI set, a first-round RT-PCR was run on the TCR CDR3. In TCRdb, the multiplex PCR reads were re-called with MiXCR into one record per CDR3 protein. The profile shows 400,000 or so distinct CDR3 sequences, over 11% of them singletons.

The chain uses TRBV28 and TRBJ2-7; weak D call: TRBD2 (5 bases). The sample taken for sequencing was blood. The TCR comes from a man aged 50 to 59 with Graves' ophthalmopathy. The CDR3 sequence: CASTGIYEQYF. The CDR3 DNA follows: TGTGCCAGCACCGGGATCTACGAGCAGTACTTC.